This T cell receptor (beta chain) was profiled in a study of quantifying T cell responses using KT2 cells. About the research overall: TCR alpha and beta constant-region primers primed reverse transcription of RNA. Study conclusions and caveats: At about one KT2 cell per 100,000 PBMC, KT2 sequences were still detected.

This clonotype was detected a few times. Antigen unknown. A single-stranded UMI oligo with SP2 sequence was ligated to cDNA 3' ends. An equimolar mix of RC1.1 and RC1.2 primed the beta chain across TRBC1 and TRBC2. TCR alpha and beta chains were handled separately starting at the second PCR. MiXCR, run by TCRdb on the UMI-ligation and nested PCR reads, gives a single entry per CDR3 protein. The sample lists tens of thousands of distinct CDR3 sequences, about 7.1% occurring once. The sample is PBMC spiked with counted cells of clone KT2. Different KT2-to-PBMC ratios were created with a constant PBMC count. This clonotype originated in a human donor. The material sequenced was PBMCs spiked with cells of the T cell clone KT2.

CDR3: CASSFPRTSGSAADTQYF. CDR3 DNA: TGTGCCAGCAGTTTCCCCAGGACTAGCGGGTCCGCGGCAGATACGCAGTATTTT. This sequence joins TRBV6-2 or TRBV6-3 and TRBJ2-3, with 11 bases matching TRBD2. This CDR3 spans 18 amino acids. The V and J ends lost 4 bases and 4 bases, in that order; junction bases with no gene match: 13. The germline V gene has CDR1 MNHEY and CDR2 SVGEGT.